The 27 T cell receptor beta chains reported below all come from one sample, sequenced in a study of identifying expanded T cells in peripheral blood (dated by TCRdb to between 2017 and 2020). Libraries were constructed by the immunoSEQ multiplex PCR assay. This immuneACCESS table, as held by TCRdb, lists in-frame sequences with V and J called but not all clones. Of the missing ones, under half trace to an unresolved V gene in checked studies; the others have no known cause. The sample includes 100,000 to 110,000 clones, with 75% to 90% observed a single time. Of the sample, 5.5% falls within the top ten clones. Sequenced material: blood. The receptors here all came from a person aged 18 to 75 in good health.

J is TRBJ2-2 and V is TRBV5-1; D tentatively reads TRBD1 or TRBD2 (7 bases each). CDR1 is SGHRS, CDR2 YFSETQ, per germline. This CDR3 contains 16 residues. V was pared by 3 bases and J by 4 bases, with 16 bases between. This CDR3 is CASSSPQGRVTGELFF. In DNA form, the CDR3 reads TGCGCCAGCAGCTCACCACAGGGGAGGGTCACCGGGGAGCTGTTTTTT.

This chain links TRBV5-8 with TRBJ1-3; no reliable D call. CDR1 and CDR2 (germline): SGHTS, YDEGEE. V lost 4 bases and J lost 0, with 11 bases in between. The CDR3 runs 15 residues. As DNA, the CDR3 is TGTGCCAGCAGCCAAGATACAGCCTCTGGAAACACCATATATTTT. Amino acids: CASSQDTASGNTIYF.

The genes are TRBV7-9 and TRBJ2-5, with 9 positions matching TRBD1. CDR3 length: 16 amino acids. In germline, CDR1 is SEHNR, CDR2 FQNEAQ (reference sequence). V shed 5 bases and J 2 bases; nucleotides not matched to a gene: 9. The CDR3 DNA reads TGTGCCAGCAGCCCCTTCCCGACAGGGGGACAAGAGACCCAGTACTTC. Translating it yields CASSPFPTGGQETQYF. The full variable domain, in which reference TRBV7-9 and TRBJ2-5 provide the parts outside the CDR3, is DTGVSQNPRHKITKRGQNVTFRCDPISEHNRLYWYRQTLGQGPEFLTYFQNEAQLEKSRLLSDRFSAERPKGSFSTLEIQRTEQGDSAMYLCASSPFPTGGQETQYFGPGTRLLVL.

V usage is TRBV19 and J usage is TRBJ2-2, with D unresolved. Germline V gene lookup returns CDR1 LNHDA and CDR2 SQIVND (reference sequence). The ends were cut back, 6 bases at V and 6 bases at J, with 17 bases in the middle. The CDR3 has 15 residues. The CDR3 nucleotides read TGTGCCAGTAGCGTCCGCGGAGATGGCCCCGGGGAGCTGTTTTTT. As protein: CASSVRGDGPGELFF.

This chain uses TRBV7-2 with TRBJ1-1, with D unresolved. V lost 7 bases, J lost 1 base, and 10 bases lay in between. The germline V gene has CDR1 SGHTA and CDR2 FQGNSA. This CDR3 is built from 13 residues. The CDR3 nucleotides read TGTGCCAGCAAAGGCCACCCGAACACTGAAGCTTTCTTT. Its translation: CASKGHPNTEAFF.

The CDR3, as DNA: TGTGCCTGGGGGACAGGTGGTTCTTACAATGAGCAGTTCTTC. Amino acid sequence: CAWGTGGSYNEQFF. V is TRBV30 and J is TRBJ2-1; 8 bases are shared with TRBD1. CDR3 length: 14 amino acids. V lost 5 bases, J lost 4 bases, and 7 bases stayed unmatched. Germline loops: CDR1 GTSNPN, CDR2 SVGIG (reference sequence).

The V gene is TRBV9, the J gene TRBJ2-2; 9 nucleotides agree with TRBD2. The germline V gene has CDR1 SGDLS and CDR2 YYNGEE. The length of the CDR3 is 16 residues. V was clipped by 0 bases and J by 0 bases; unmatched bases: 0. The CDR3 is CASSVASGANTGELFF. The CDR3 DNA reads TGTGCCAGCAGCGTAGCTAGCGGGGCGAACACCGGGGAGCTGTTTTTT.

The J gene is TRBJ1-4, the V gene TRBV6-5; possible D gene TRBD1, 6 bases. Per germline, CDR1 MNHEY and CDR2 SVGAGI. The length of the CDR3 is 16 residues. V was pared by 0 bases and J by 3 bases, with 11 bases between. Here the CDR3 DNA reads TGTGCCAGCAGTTACTCGCCACAGGGTGCTAATGAAAAACTGTTTTTT. Protein sequence: CASSYSPQGANEKLFF.

This chain connects TRBV5-4 to TRBJ1-6, with D possibly being TRBD1 (5 bases). Germline V gives CDR1 SGHNT, CDR2 YYREEE (reference sequence). The CDR3 is 15 amino acids. V was cut by 3 bases and J by 10 bases, with 17 bases left in between. The CDR3 spells CASSYKQAGGSPLHF. Here the CDR3 DNA reads TGTGCCAGCAGCTACAAACAGGCGGGCGGGTCACCCCTCCACTTT.

The rearrangement links TRBV5-5 to TRBJ2-2; D is ambiguous. V lost 1 base and J 6 bases, leaving 7 bases between the germline ends. The CDR3 length is 13 residues. Germline V gives CDR1 SGHKS, CDR2 YYEKEE (reference sequence). The CDR3 spells CASSLIPAGELFF. In DNA form, the CDR3 reads TGTGCCAGCAGCTTGATACCGGCCGGGGAGCTGTTTTTT.

This chain joins TRBV6-5 and TRBJ2-7; the match to TRBD2 covers 13 bases. The V segment lost 7 bases and the J segment 2 bases; nucleotides outside the gene matches: 5. The CDR3 length is 15 residues. The germline gives CDR1 MNHEY, CDR2 SVGAGI. CDR3 sequence (DNA): TGTGCCAGCACCCTCGGACTAGCGGGAGCCTACGAGCAGTACTTC. Residues: CASTLGLAGAYEQYF.

This chain links TRBV30 with TRBJ1-2; D possibly corresponds to TRBD1 (6 bases). Trimming shortened V by 6 bases and J by 2 bases, and 19 bases separated the two germline ends. CDR1 and CDR2 from the germline V gene are GTSNPN and SVGIG (reference sequence). The CDR3 is 15 amino acids. CDR3: CACSRSGGKNYGYTF. In DNA, the CDR3 is TGTGCCTGCAGTCGTTCGGGGGGCAAGAACTATGGCTACACCTTC.

The V and J genes are TRBV6-1 and TRBJ2-2; no clear D. The V end was cut by 7 bases, the J end by 1 base, with 10 bases between. Germline lookup yields CDR1 MNHNS and CDR2 SASEGT. This CDR3 contains 14 residues. CDR3 residues: CASNFRLNTGELFF. CDR3 sequence (DNA): TGTGCCAGCAATTTTAGACTGAACACCGGGGAGCTGTTTTTT.

V usage is TRBV28 and J usage is TRBJ1-1, with D possibly TRBD1 on 5 matching bases. This CDR3 is 13 amino acids long. Trimming stripped 5 bases from V and 8 bases from J, with 15 bases between. CDR1 is MDHEN, CDR2 SYDVKM, per germline. The CDR3 coding sequence is TGTGCCAGCAGTCACGGGACGACCTTAGAAGCTTTCTTT. Translating it yields CASSHGTTLEAFF.

This clone was observed once. This chain uses TRBV2 with TRBJ1-4, with no clear D. Trimming pared 6 bases from V and 4 bases from J, leaving 12 bases between. The germline gives CDR1 SNHLY, CDR2 FYNNEI. The CDR3 length is 14 residues. CDR3 amino acids: CASRVRVFNEKLFF. Written as DNA, the CDR3 is TGTGCCAGCAGGGTGAGAGTCTTTAATGAAAAACTGTTTTTT.

For the CDR3, the DNA is TGTGCCAGCAGACCGAGCTGGGGCTCCCCCTACGAGCAGTACTTC. Amino acids: CASRPSWGSPYEQYF. The rearrangement links TRBV7-2 to TRBJ2-7, with TRBD1 as a possible D gene (5 bases). CDR3 length: 15 residues. Germline V gene sequence: CDR1 SGHTA, CDR2 FQGNSA. Trimming left V 6 bases short and J 2 bases short, with 17 bases between. Based on the CDR3 plus reference TRBV7-2 and TRBJ2-7, the full variable domain is GAGVSQSPSNKVTEKGKDVELRCDPISGHTALYWYRQSLGQGLEFLIYFQGNSAPDKSGLPSDRFSAERTGGSVSTLTIQRTQQEDSAVYLCASRPSWGSPYEQYFGPGTRLTVT.

As to this clone: The same CDR3 also results from other DNA sequences found in this sample. This chain joins TRBV9 and TRBJ1-1; D unresolved. The germline gives CDR1 SGDLS, CDR2 YYNGEE. The CDR3 runs 13 residues. V lost 0 bases and J 2 bases, leaving 5 bases between the germline ends. The CDR3 protein is CASSVAGNTEAFF. In nucleotides, the CDR3 is TGTGCCAGCAGCGTAGCCGGTAACACTGAAGCTTTCTTT.

V gene TRBV29-1 combines with J gene TRBJ1-2, with D perhaps TRBD1 (6 bases). CDR1 is SQVTM and CDR2 is ANQGSEA in the germline V gene. This CDR3 is 12 amino acids long. The V end was cut by 6 bases, the J end by 1 base, with 9 bases between. CDR3 in amino acids: CSVGGYNYGYTF. Here the CDR3 DNA reads TGCAGCGTGGGGGGCTATAACTATGGCTACACCTTC.

This chain connects TRBV2 to TRBJ1-2; D possibly corresponds to TRBD1 (6 bases). In germline, CDR1 is SNHLY, CDR2 FYNNEI. The CDR3 is made up of 16 amino acids. Trimming stripped 2 bases from V and 4 bases from J, with 17 bases between. The CDR3 sequence is CASSERGGGAGYGYTF. CDR3 coding DNA: TGTGCCAGCAGTGAAAGGGGCGGGGGCGCAGGCTATGGCTACACCTTC.

The chain has TRBV5-4 and TRBJ2-3, with D tentatively TRBD2 (6 bases). CDR3 length equals 16 residues. V was shortened by 0 bases and J by 2 bases, with 13 bases between the two germline ends. Germline loops: CDR1 SGHNT, CDR2 YYREEE (reference sequence). The CDR3 spells CASSLGLAKFTDTQYF. For the CDR3, the DNA is TGTGCCAGCAGCTTGGGCCTAGCGAAGTTCACAGATACGCAGTATTTT.

About this clone itself: The junction and the germline gene differ at one end; a read error may be behind it. This chain connects TRBV20-1 to TRBJ1-4; a possible D gene is TRBD1 (6 bases). CDR3 length equals 11 residues. Looked up from germline, CDR1 is DFQATT and CDR2 is SNEGSKA (reference sequence). The CDR3 DNA follows: TGCAGAGCAGGGACAAGCTCCGAGGCGGTTTTT. Its protein product is CRAGTSSEAVF.

This chain uses TRBV21-1 with TRBJ2-3; the table assigns TRBD2, which was not confirmed against the DNA. TRBV21-1 has pseudogene status. CDR3 length equals 21 residues. The CDR3 loop is CASSKKGGSGDLSIYADTQYF. The DNA for the CDR3 is TGTGCCAGCAGCAAAAAGGGGGGGTCGGGGGATCTATCAATCTACGCAGATACGCAGTATTTT.

This clone has just one count. The same CDR3 is also encoded by other DNA sequences in this sample. This sequence joins TRBV19 and TRBJ1-5, with 7 positions matching TRBD1. The CDR3 length is 15 residues. V gave up 1 base and J gave up 2 bases; unmatched junction bases: 2. The germline V gene encodes CDR1 LNHDA and CDR2 SQIVND (reference sequence). In nucleotides, the CDR3 is TGTGCCAGTAGTATAGGAGACAGGGGCAATCAGCCCCAGCATTTT. This encodes CASSIGDRGNQPQHF.

This clone was counted a single time. This rearrangement joins TRBV18 to TRBJ1-1; 11 bases fit TRBD1. With 4 bases clipped from V and 5 bases from J, the junction kept 6 bases outside the gene matches. CDR3 length: 15 amino acids. Germline CDR1 and CDR2: KGHSH and LQKENI. The CDR3 coding sequence is TGTGCCAGCTCACTCGGACAGGGGGCACGGACTGAAGCTTTCTTT. Translation gives CASSLGQGARTEAFF.

This chain joins TRBV19 and TRBJ1-5; the D gene is possibly TRBD1 (6 bases). The germline CDR1 and CDR2 sequences are LNHDA and SQIVND (reference sequence). V was cut by 8 bases and J by 5 bases, with 13 bases left in between. The CDR3 has 13 amino acids. CDR3 in amino acids: CASSRDTYQPQHF. CDR3 DNA sequence: TGTGCCAGTTCCCGGGACACCTATCAGCCCCAGCATTTT.

V and J are TRBV18 and TRBJ1-2, with no clear D. This CDR3 is 16 amino acids long. Trimming left V 3 bases short and J 3 bases short, with 17 bases between. Germline V gene data show CDR1 as KGHSH and CDR2 as LQKENI. The chain's CDR3 is CASSPRRQGMDYGYTF. Written as DNA, the CDR3 is TGTGCCAGCTCACCTAGGAGACAAGGGATGGACTATGGCTACACCTTC.

The V call is TRBV7-9, the J call TRBJ2-7, with 12 bases lining up with TRBD2. The CDR3 is made up of 14 amino acids. Trimming cost V 5 bases and J 6 bases; bases outside gene matches: 5. CDR1 and CDR2 from the germline V gene are SEHNR and FQNEAQ (reference sequence). CDR3 region: CASSRLAGDSEQYF. As DNA, the CDR3 is TGTGCCAGCAGCAGACTAGCGGGGGACTCCGAGCAGTACTTC.